The 18 T cell receptor beta chains below all came from one sample that was sequenced in a study of blood T cell repertoires in COVID-19. Libraries were prepared by immunoSEQ multiplex PCR; TCRdb keeps only in-frame clonotypes and omits some of them. Found here are 200,000 to 250,000 clones, more than 65% of them singletons; the top ten hold about 3.8%. Sequencing used peripheral blood. The origin of the receptors is a woman older than 75 with acute or convalescent COVID-19.

The chain links TRBV24-1 to TRBJ1-1; TRBD1 matches 8 bases. This CDR3 contains 13 residues. Germline V CDR1 and CDR2: KGHDR, SFDVKD. J lost 11 bases, V lost 6 bases, and 10 bases had no gene match. The chain's CDR3 is CATSRTGSGVAFF. The CDR3 coding sequence is TGTGCCACCAGTCGGACAGGGTCCGGCGTGGCTTTCTTT.

The J gene is TRBJ2-3, the V gene TRBV18; 7 nucleotides agree with TRBD1. This CDR3 has 15 residues. Germline V gene data show CDR1 as KGHSH and CDR2 as LQKENI. The ends lost 4 bases at V and 2 bases at J; junction bases unmatched: 6. In DNA, the CDR3 is TGTGCCAGCTCACTGGGGGACAGTTACACAGATACGCAGTATTTT. This translates into CASSLGDSYTDTQYF.

V and J are TRBV5-1 and TRBJ2-7, with TRBD1 as a possible D gene (6 bases). Trimming stripped 1 base from V and 5 bases from J, with 13 bases between. This CDR3 comprises 14 residues. CDR1 is SGHRS, CDR2 YFSETQ, per germline. CDR3 sequence: CASSLRDTLNEQYF. CDR3 sequence (DNA): TGCGCCAGCAGCTTGAGGGACACCCTTAACGAGCAGTACTTC.

The chain carries TRBV27 and TRBJ1-2; 10 bases line up with TRBD1. This CDR3 has 16 amino acids. CDR1 and CDR2 from the germline V gene are MNHEY and SMNVEV (reference sequence). Trimming at V came to 1 base and at J to 7 bases, leaving 9 bases not matched to a gene. As DNA, the CDR3 is TGTGCCAGCAGTTTATTCCCTGGACAGGGGGGAACTGGCTACACCTTC. As protein: CASSLFPGQGGTGYTF.

The chain uses TRBV12-3 or TRBV12-4 and TRBJ2-3; 10 bases match TRBD2. CDR3 length: 13 residues. The ends lost 7 bases at V and 8 bases at J; junction bases unmatched: 6. CDR3 loop: CASTAGGPGTQYF. In DNA, the CDR3 is TGTGCCAGCACAGCGGGGGGGCCGGGTACGCAGTATTTT.

This chain uses TRBV18 with TRBJ2-5; 8 bases agree with TRBD1. CDR1 and CDR2 from the germline V gene are KGHSH and LQKENI. This CDR3 contains 14 residues. Trimming cost V 3 bases and J 5 bases; bases outside gene matches: 5. The CDR3 region is CASSPTTGAETQYF. In DNA form, the CDR3 reads TGTGCCAGCTCACCGACGACAGGGGCCGAGACCCAGTACTTC.

The chain links TRBV4-1 to TRBJ1-1; D is perhaps TRBD1 (5 bases). The CDR3 consists of 16 residues. V gave up 0 bases and J gave up 0 bases, with 11 bases separating them. Germline V CDR1 and CDR2: MGHRA, YSYEKL. CDR3 coding DNA: TGCGCCAGCAGCCAAGATATCCAGGGCGTGAACACTGAAGCTTTCTTT. Protein sequence: CASSQDIQGVNTEAFF.

The V call is TRBV27, the J call TRBJ2-2; 12 bases align to TRBD2. CDR1 and CDR2 (germline): MNHEY, SMNVEV (reference sequence). The length of the CDR3 is 17 residues. V lost 5 bases, J lost 2 bases, and 6 bases stayed unmatched. CDR3 in amino acids: CASSPTTSGGNTGELFF. The DNA for the CDR3 is TGTGCCAGCAGTCCAACGACTAGCGGGGGAAACACCGGGGAGCTGTTTTTT.

The chain employs TRBV7-8 and TRBJ1-2, with 7 nucleotides matching TRBD1. Trimming took 5 bases from V and 2 from J; bases not matched to a gene: 8. The CDR3 contains 15 residues. Germline CDR1 and CDR2: SGHVS and FQNEAQ. For the CDR3, the DNA is TGTGCCAGCAGCACCCGAGACAGGGAGAACTATGGCTACACCTTC. It is translated as CASSTRDRENYGYTF.

The chain employs TRBV6-1 and TRBJ1-5; tentatively, D is TRBD1 (6 bases). V lost 2 bases and J 2 bases, leaving 13 bases between the germline ends. This CDR3 contains 16 residues. CDR1 is MNHNS and CDR2 is SASEGT in the germline V gene. The CDR3 loop reads CASSEQGRLRNQPQHF. CDR3 DNA: TGTGCCAGCAGTGAACAGGGGCGTTTACGCAATCAGCCCCAGCATTTT.

To note about this clone: The same CDR3 can be traced to other DNA sequences in this sample. The chain combines TRBV7-9 with TRBJ1-1, with a possible D match to TRBD1 (5 bases). The CDR3 loop spans 14 amino acids. Trimming took 1 base from V and 1 from J, leaving 7 bases between them. Germline V gene sequence: CDR1 SEHNR, CDR2 FQNEAQ (reference sequence). The CDR3: CASSLVGGNTEAFF. As DNA, the CDR3 is TGTGCCAGCAGCTTAGTGGGGGGGAACACTGAAGCTTTCTTT.

This clone was detected once. The chain couples TRBV19 to TRBJ1-3; a possible D gene is TRBD1 (6 bases). In germline, CDR1 is LNHDA, CDR2 SQIVND (reference sequence). CDR3 length: 16 residues. Trimming removed 5 bases from V and 2 bases from J, with 16 bases in between. CDR3 protein: CASSLSGQQTGNTIYF. CDR3 DNA sequence: TGTGCCAGTAGTCTCAGCGGACAGCAAACTGGAAACACCATATATTTT.

V and J are TRBV6-5 and TRBJ1-1; the D is unclear. The germline V gene encodes CDR1 MNHEY and CDR2 SVGAGI. The CDR3 length is 12 residues. V lost 11 bases, J lost 0 bases, and 10 bases lay in between. This chain's CDR3 is CACGRMNTEAFF. The CDR3 nucleotides are TGTGCCTGCGGGCGGATGAACACTGAAGCTTTCTTT.

The V and J genes are TRBV6-5 and TRBJ1-2; D possibly corresponds to TRBD1 (5 bases). V lost 6 bases and J lost 6, with 17 bases in between. The CDR3 length is 14 residues. The germline V gene encodes CDR1 MNHEY and CDR2 SVGAGI. The DNA for the CDR3 is TGTGCCAGCAGCGACATTTGGGGCACCGATGGCTACACCTTC. This encodes CASSDIWGTDGYTF.

This clone has only one observation. This chain joins TRBV3-1 (or the pseudogene TRBV3-2) and TRBJ2-5; D might be TRBD1 (6 bases). Trimming stripped 3 bases from V and 5 bases from J, with 16 bases between. The length of the CDR3 is 15 residues. Per the germline V gene, CDR1 is LGHDT and CDR2 is YNNKEL (reference sequence). The CDR3 loop reads CASSQTGIGRETQYF. As DNA, the CDR3 is TGTGCCAGCAGCCAGACAGGCATTGGCCGGGAGACCCAGTACTTC.

The chain carries TRBV20-1 and TRBJ1-2, with D unresolved. CDR3 length: 12 residues. V was clipped by 3 bases and J by 7 bases, with 12 bases between them. CDR1 and CDR2 from the germline V gene are DFQATT and SNEGSKA (reference sequence). The DNA for the CDR3 is TGCAGTGCTAGTTTAACTCCCCCTGGCTACACCTTC. Translating it yields CSASLTPPGYTF.

This sequence joins TRBV7-9 and TRBJ2-7; TRBD2 is a possible D gene (6 bases). Germline values: CDR1 SEHNR, CDR2 FQNEAQ (reference sequence). V lost 4 bases and J 4 bases, leaving 14 bases between the germline ends. CDR3 length: 14 residues. The CDR3 reads CASSSEEGMYEQYF. The CDR3 DNA follows: TGTGCCAGCAGCTCGGAGGAGGGTATGTACGAGCAGTACTTC.

This clone was seen once. The V call is TRBV14, the J call TRBJ1-2, with no clear D. Trimming stripped 1 base from V and 3 bases from J, with 3 bases between. This CDR3 has 12 amino acids. CDR1 is SGHDN, CDR2 FVKESK, per germline. In DNA, the CDR3 is TGTGCCAGCAGCCAAGCCTACTATGGCTACACCTTC. Translated, it gives CASSQAYYGYTF.